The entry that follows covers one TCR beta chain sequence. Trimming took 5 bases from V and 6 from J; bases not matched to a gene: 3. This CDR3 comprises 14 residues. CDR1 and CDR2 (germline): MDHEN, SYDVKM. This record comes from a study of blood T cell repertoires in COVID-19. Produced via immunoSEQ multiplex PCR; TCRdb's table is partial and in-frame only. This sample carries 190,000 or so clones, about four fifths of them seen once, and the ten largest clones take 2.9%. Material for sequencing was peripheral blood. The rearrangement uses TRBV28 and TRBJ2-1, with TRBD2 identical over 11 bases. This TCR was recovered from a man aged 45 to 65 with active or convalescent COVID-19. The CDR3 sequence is CASSLAGGRNEQFF. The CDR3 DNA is TGTGCCAGCAGTCTAGCGGGAGGACGCAATGAGCAGTTCTTC.